This T cell receptor beta chain is from a study of blood T cell repertoires in COVID-19. V lost 5 bases and J lost 9; bases outside the gene matches: 7. The CDR3 is 14 residues long. Germline CDR1 reads SGHAT; CDR2 reads FQNNGV. Generated by immunoSEQ multiplex PCR, the TCRdb table keeps only in-frame clones and is missing some. The sample has over 400,000 clones, approximately 83% seen once. The receptor comes from a human donor in a cohort sampled during active COVID-19. The chain uses TRBV11-2 and TRBJ2-1; TRBD2 matches 10 bases. The material sequenced was peripheral blood. The CDR3 region is CASSPTSGIIEQFF. In nucleotides, the CDR3 is TGTGCCAGCAGCCCTACTAGCGGGATAATTGAGCAGTTCTTC.